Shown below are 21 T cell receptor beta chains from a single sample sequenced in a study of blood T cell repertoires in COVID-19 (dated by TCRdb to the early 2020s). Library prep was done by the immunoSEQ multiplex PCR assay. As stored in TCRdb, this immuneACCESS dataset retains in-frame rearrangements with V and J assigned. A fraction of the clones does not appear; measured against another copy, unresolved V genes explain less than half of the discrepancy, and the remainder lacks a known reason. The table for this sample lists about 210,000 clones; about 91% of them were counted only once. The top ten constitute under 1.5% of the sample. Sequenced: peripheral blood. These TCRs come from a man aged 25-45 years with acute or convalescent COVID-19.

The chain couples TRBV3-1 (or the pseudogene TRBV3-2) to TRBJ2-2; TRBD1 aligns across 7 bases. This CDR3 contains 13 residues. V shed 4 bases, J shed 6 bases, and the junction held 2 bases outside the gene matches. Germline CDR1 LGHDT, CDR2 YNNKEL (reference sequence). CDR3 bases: TGTGCCAGCAGCCGAACAGGGGCCGGGGAGCTGTTTTTT. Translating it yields CASSRTGAGELFF.

CDR3 sequence: CASSYIRGTEAFF. The DNA of the CDR3 is TGTGCCAGCAGTTATATCCGGGGGACTGAAGCTTTCTTT. V is TRBV28 and J is TRBJ1-1, with D maybe TRBD1 (5 bases). CDR1 is MDHEN and CDR2 is SYDVKM in the germline V gene. V lost 4 bases and J lost 5, with 11 bases in between. The CDR3 consists of 13 residues.

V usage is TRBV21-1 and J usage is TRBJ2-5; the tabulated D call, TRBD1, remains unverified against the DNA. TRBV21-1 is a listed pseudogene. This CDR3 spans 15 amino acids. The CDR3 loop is CASSKVGRGRETQYF. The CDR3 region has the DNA TGTGCCAGCAGCAAAGTAGGCAGGGGGCGAGAGACCCAGTACTTC.

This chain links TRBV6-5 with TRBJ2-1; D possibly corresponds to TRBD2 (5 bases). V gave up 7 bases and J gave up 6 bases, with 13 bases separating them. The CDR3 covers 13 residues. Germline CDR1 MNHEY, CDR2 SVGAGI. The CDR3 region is CASNLRESNEQFF. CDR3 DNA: TGTGCCAGCAACCTTAGGGAGAGCAATGAGCAGTTCTTC.

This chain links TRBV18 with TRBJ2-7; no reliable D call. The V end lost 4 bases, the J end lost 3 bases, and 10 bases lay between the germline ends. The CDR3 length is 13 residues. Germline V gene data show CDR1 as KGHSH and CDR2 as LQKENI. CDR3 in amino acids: CASSLQANYEQYF. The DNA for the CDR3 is TGTGCCAGCTCACTCCAGGCGAACTACGAGCAGTACTTC.

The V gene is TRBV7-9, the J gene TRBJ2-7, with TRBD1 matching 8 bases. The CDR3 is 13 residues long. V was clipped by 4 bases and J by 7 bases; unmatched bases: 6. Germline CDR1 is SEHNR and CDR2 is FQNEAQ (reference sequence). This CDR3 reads CASSYSTGVEQYF. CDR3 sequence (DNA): TGTGCCAGCAGCTATTCGACAGGGGTAGAGCAGTACTTC.

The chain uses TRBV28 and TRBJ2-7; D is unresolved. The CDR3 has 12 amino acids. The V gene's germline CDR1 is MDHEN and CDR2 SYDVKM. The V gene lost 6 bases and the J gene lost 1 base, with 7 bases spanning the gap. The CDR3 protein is CASSSGSYEQYF. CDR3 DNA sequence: TGTGCCAGCAGCTCCGGTTCCTACGAGCAGTACTTC.

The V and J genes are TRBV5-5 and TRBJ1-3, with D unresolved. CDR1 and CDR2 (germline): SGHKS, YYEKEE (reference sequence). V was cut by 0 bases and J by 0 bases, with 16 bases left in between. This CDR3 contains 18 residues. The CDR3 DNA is TGTGCCAGCAGCTTGGGACCGGCCGGCCGGGGCTCTGGAAACACCATATATTTT. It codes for CASSLGPAGRGSGNTIYF.

The CDR3 coding sequence is TGTGCCAGCAGCAGACTAGCGGGAGACTACGAGCAGTACTTC. As protein: CASSRLAGDYEQYF. The chain joins TRBV27 to TRBJ2-7; 12 nucleotides agree with TRBD2. Germline trimming cut 6 bases from V and 3 bases from J; bases unmatched to any gene: 3. CDR3 length: 14 residues. Per the germline V gene, CDR1 is MNHEY and CDR2 is SMNVEV (reference sequence).

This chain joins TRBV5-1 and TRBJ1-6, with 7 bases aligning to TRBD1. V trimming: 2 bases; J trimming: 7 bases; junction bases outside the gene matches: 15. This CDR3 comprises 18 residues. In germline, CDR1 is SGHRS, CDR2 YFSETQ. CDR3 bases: TGCGCCAGCAGCTTTGCGTGGGACAGTTCCATGGGGAATTCACCCCTCCACTTT. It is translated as CASSFAWDSSMGNSPLHF.

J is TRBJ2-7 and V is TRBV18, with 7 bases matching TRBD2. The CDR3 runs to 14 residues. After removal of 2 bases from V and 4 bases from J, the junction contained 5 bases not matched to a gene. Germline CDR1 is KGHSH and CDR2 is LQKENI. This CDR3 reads CASSPRAGEYEQYF. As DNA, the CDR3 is TGTGCCAGCTCACCAAGGGCGGGGGAGTACGAGCAGTACTTC.

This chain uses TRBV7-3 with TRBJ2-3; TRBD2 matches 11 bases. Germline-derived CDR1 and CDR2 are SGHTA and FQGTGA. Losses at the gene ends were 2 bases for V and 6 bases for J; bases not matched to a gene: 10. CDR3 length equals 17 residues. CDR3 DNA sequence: TGTGCCAGCAGCTTAGCCGGGCTAGCGGGGGGCCGGGATACGCAGTATTTT. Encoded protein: CASSLAGLAGGRDTQYF.

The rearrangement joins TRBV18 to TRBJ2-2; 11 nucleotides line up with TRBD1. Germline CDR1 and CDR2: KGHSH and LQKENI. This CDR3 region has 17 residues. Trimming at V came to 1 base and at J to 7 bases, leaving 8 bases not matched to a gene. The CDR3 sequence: CASSPLGTGGRGGELFF. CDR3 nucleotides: TGTGCCAGCTCACCACTCGGGACAGGGGGTCGTGGCGGGGAGCTGTTTTTT.

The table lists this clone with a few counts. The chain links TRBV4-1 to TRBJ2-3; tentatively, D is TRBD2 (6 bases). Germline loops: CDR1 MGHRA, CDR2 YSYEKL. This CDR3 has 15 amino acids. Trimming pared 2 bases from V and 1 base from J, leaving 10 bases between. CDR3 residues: CASSQFSSGTDTQYF. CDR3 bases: TGCGCCAGCAGCCAATTCTCTAGCGGCACAGATACGCAGTATTTT.

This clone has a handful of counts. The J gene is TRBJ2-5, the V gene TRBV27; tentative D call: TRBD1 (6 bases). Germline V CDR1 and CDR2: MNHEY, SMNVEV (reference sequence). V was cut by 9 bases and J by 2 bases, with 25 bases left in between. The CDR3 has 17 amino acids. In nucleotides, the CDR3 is TGTGCCAGTTCCCCGGACAGCAACCCTTACGATCAAGAGACCCAGTACTTC. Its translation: CASSPDSNPYDQETQYF.

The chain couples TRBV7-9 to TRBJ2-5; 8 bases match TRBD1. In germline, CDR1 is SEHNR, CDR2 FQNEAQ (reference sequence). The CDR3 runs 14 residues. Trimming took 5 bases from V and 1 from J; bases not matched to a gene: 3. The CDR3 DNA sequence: TGTGCCAGCAGCGTCAGGGGGCCCCAAGAGACCCAGTACTTC. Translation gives CASSVRGPQETQYF.

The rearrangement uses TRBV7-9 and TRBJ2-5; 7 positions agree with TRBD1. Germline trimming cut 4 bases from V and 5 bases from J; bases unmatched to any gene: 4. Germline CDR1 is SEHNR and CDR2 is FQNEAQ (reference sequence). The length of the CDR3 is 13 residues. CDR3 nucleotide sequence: TGTGCCAGCAGCTCGACAGGGAGCGAGACCCAGTACTTC. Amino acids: CASSSTGSETQYF. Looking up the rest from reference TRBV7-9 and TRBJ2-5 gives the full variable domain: DTGVSQNPRHKITKRGQNVTFRCDPISEHNRLYWYRQTLGQGPEFLTYFQNEAQLEKSRLLSDRFSAERPKGSFSTLEIQRTEQGDSAMYLCASSSTGSETQYFGPGTRLLVL.

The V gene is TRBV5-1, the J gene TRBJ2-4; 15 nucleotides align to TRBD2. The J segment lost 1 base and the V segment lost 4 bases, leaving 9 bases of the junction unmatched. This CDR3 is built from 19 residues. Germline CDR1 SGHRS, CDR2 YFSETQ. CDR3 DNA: TGCGCCAGCAGCGGAAATCCGGGACTAGCGGGAGGTGCCAAAAACATTCAGTACTTC. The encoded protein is CASSGNPGLAGGAKNIQYF.

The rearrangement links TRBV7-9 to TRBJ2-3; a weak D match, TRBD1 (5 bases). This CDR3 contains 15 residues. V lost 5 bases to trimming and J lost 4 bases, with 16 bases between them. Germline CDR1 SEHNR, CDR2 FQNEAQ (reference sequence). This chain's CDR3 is CASSPVLTVPDTQYF. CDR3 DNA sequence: TGTGCCAGCAGCCCTGTTCTGACAGTACCAGATACGCAGTATTTT.

CDR3 protein: CASSAWASNQPQHF. CDR3 bases: TGTGCCAGCAGTGCATGGGCTAGCAATCAGCCCCAGCATTTT. The V and J genes are TRBV2 and TRBJ1-5; no definite D call. Germline CDR1 is SNHLY and CDR2 is FYNNEI. Deletions cut 4 bases from V and 0 bases from J, with 7 bases between. This CDR3 is 14 amino acids long.

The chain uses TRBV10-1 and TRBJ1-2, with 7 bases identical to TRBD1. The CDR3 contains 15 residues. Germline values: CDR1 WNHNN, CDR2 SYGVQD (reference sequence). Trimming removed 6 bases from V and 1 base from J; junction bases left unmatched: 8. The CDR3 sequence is CASRFDREFNYGYTF. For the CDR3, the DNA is TGCGCCAGCAGGTTTGACAGGGAGTTTAACTATGGCTACACCTTC.